This T cell receptor beta chain emerged from a study of blood T cell repertoires in COVID-19. Study-wide context: Donors in the United States, Italy and Spain gave samples during acute or convalescent COVID-19. T cells, B-cell-depleted T cells, or PBMCs provided the cDNA or gDNA that served as material.

How the authors handled the data: The authors estimated nucleated cell counts from reference gene primer amplification. The table came from immunoSEQ multiplex PCR; TCRdb's copy has only in-frame clones and leaves some out. From that table come the V and J calls and clone size; the DNA was used to work out D and trimming. This table has about 120,000 clones, approximately 90% appearing once. Germline V gene data show CDR1 as GTSNPN and CDR2 as SVGIG (reference sequence). The CDR3 is 16 amino acids. V lost 0 bases to trimming and J lost 8 bases; unmatched junction nucleotides: 9. The rearrangement links TRBV30 to TRBJ1-6; TRBD1 agrees at 8 bases. Material: peripheral blood. The source of this sequence is a woman aged 50 to 65 with acute or convalescent COVID-19. The DNA of the CDR3 is TGTGCCTGGAGTGTATTCCGGACAGGGCCTGATTCACCCCTCCACTTT. It is translated as CAWSVFRTGPDSPLHF. Using reference TRBV30 and TRBJ1-6 for the parts outside the CDR3, the full variable domain is SQTIHQWPATLVQPVGSPLSLECTVEGTSNPNLYWYRQAAGRGLQLLFYSVGIGQISSEVPQNLSASRPQDRQFILSSKKLLLSDSGFYLCAWSVFRTGPDSPLHFGNGTRLTVT.